Listed here are 10 T cell receptor beta chains from one sample, sequenced in a study of blood T cell repertoires in COVID-19. TCRdb's copy holds only in-frame clones and misses some; the assay was immunoSEQ multiplex PCR. Of fewer than 200,000 clones in the sample, approximately 84% were seen once. The sequenced sample was peripheral blood. Source of these receptors: a human donor in a cohort sampled during active COVID-19.

The table lists this clone with a count of one. The genes are TRBV18 and TRBJ2-5; unclear D gene. CDR1 and CDR2 (germline): KGHSH, LQKENI. V lost 3 bases to trimming and J lost 2 bases, with 16 bases between them. The CDR3 is made up of 16 amino acids. Here the CDR3 DNA reads TGTGCCAGCTCACCTTTTGTCGGCGGTGCTCAAGAGACCCAGTACTTC. Its translation is CASSPFVGGAQETQYF. Full variable domain (missing parts from reference TRBV18 and TRBJ2-5): NAGVMQNPRHLVRRRGQEARLRCSPMKGHSHVYWYRQLPEEGLKFMVYLQKENIIDESGMPKERFSAEFPKEGPSILRIQQVVRGDSAAYFCASSPFVGGAQETQYFGPGTRLLVL.

The chain is built from TRBV16 and TRBJ2-7; 7 bases are shared with TRBD1. The germline V gene has CDR1 KGHSY and CDR2 FQNENV. The ends lost 4 bases at V and 0 bases at J; junction bases unmatched: 6. This CDR3 has 15 amino acids. CDR3 loop: CASSPSDRSSYEQYF. The CDR3 DNA reads TGTGCCAGCAGCCCCTCGGACAGGAGCTCCTACGAGCAGTACTTC.

The V and J genes are TRBV12-5 and TRBJ1-1; D may be TRBD1 (6 bases). Germline CDR1 is LGHNT and CDR2 is FRNRAP. This CDR3 spans 15 amino acids. V was clipped by 0 bases and J by 0 bases, with 8 bases between them. The DNA of the CDR3 is TGTGCTAGTGGTTTGGTAACAGGGCTGAACACTGAAGCTTTCTTT. Protein product: CASGLVTGLNTEAFF.

This clone was seen a single time. The chain carries TRBV7-9 and TRBJ2-1, with 13 bases identical to TRBD2. CDR1 is SEHNR, CDR2 FQNEAQ, per germline (reference sequence). With V trimmed by 5 bases and J by 9 bases, 7 bases remained unmatched. This CDR3 region has 15 residues. DNA for the CDR3: TGTGCCAGCAGCGCCAGACTAGCGGGGGGTCTTGAGCAGTTCTTC. Translating gives CASSARLAGGLEQFF.

CDR3 nucleotide sequence: TGTGCCCTAACCGGGGAGCAGTACTTC. Residues: CALTGEQYF. This chain links TRBV21-1 with TRBJ2-7; the table's D call of TRBD2 was not tested on the DNA. TRBV21-1 is a documented pseudogene. This CDR3 is 9 amino acids long.

The chain carries TRBV19 and TRBJ2-3; D uncertain. Looked up from germline, CDR1 is LNHDA and CDR2 is SQIVND (reference sequence). The CDR3 spans 17 residues. V lost 4 bases and J lost 4, with 21 bases in between. CDR3 nucleotide sequence: TGTGCCAGTAGTACGACGAATGAAGCGCTTGCAGCAGATACGCAGTATTTT. It is translated as CASSTTNEALAADTQYF.

The rearrangement links TRBV19 to TRBJ2-7, with D possibly matching TRBD1 (5 bases). Per germline, CDR1 LNHDA and CDR2 SQIVND (reference sequence). With 1 base removed from V and 7 bases from J, the gap between germline ends came to 11 bases. The CDR3 has 13 amino acids. CDR3 nucleotide sequence: TGTGCCAGTAGTATAGCCAGGGTGGGGGAGCAGTACTTC. It codes for CASSIARVGEQYF. Variable domain in full (rest from reference TRBV19 and TRBJ2-7): DGGITQSPKYLFRKEGQNVTLSCEQNLNHDAMYWYRQDPGQGLRLIYYSQIVNDFQKGDIAEGYSVSREKKESFPLTVTSAQKNPTAFYLCASSIARVGEQYFGPGTRLTVT.

The chain recombines TRBV12-5 with TRBJ2-6, with TRBD1 matching over 7 bases. Germline V gene lookup returns CDR1 LGHNT and CDR2 FRNRAP. The CDR3 is made up of 16 amino acids. The trim removed 6 bases at V and 0 bases at J, leaving 5 bases unmatched. Here the CDR3 reads CASGTGVGSGANVLTF. CDR3 nucleotides: TGTGCTAGTGGCACAGGGGTAGGCTCTGGGGCCAACGTCCTGACTTTC.

As DNA, the CDR3 is TGTGCCAGCACCGTGGGCGGGTATGGCTACACCTTC. Its translation: CASTVGGYGYTF. The genes are TRBV12-3 or TRBV12-4 and TRBJ1-2; D is unclear. The length of the CDR3 is 12 residues. V was clipped by 7 bases and J by 5 bases, with 11 bases between them.

This chain uses TRBV27 with TRBJ2-7; D may be TRBD2 (6 bases). CDR1 and CDR2 (germline): MNHEY, SMNVEV (reference sequence). This CDR3 comprises 13 residues. Trimming shortened V by 5 bases and J by 2 bases, and 10 bases separated the two germline ends. Here the CDR3 DNA reads TGTGCCAGCAGTACGGGGGTGGCCTACGAGCAGTACTTC. This encodes CASSTGVAYEQYF.